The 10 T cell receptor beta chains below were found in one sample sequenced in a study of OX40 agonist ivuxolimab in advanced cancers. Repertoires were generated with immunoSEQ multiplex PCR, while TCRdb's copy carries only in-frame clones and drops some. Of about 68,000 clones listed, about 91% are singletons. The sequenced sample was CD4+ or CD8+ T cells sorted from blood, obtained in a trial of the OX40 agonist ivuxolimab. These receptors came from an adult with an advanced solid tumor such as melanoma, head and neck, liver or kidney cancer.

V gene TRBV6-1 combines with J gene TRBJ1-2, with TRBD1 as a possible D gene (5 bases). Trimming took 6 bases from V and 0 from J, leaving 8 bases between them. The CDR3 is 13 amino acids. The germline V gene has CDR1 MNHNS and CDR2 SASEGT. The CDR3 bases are TGTGCCAGCAGGCAGGGACCTAACTATGGCTACACCTTC. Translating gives CASRQGPNYGYTF.

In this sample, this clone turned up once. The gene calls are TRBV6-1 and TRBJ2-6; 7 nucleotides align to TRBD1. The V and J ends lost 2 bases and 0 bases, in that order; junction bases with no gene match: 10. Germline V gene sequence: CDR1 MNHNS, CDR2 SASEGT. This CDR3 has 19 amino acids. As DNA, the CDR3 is TGTGCCAGCAGTGAAAGCGTCGGGACAGCGAACTCTGGGGCCAACGTCCTGACTTTC. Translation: CASSESVGTANSGANVLTF.

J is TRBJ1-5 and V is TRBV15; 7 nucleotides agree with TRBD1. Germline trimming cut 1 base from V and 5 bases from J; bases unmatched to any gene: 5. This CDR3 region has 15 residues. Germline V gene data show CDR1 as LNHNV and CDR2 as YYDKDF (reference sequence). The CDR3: CATSRGLTGDQPQHF. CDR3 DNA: TGTGCCACCAGCAGAGGGTTAACAGGGGATCAGCCCCAGCATTTT. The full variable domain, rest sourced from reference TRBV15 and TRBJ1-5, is DAMVIQNPRYQVTQFGKPVTLSCSQTLNHNVMYWYQQKSSQAPKLLFHYYDKDFNNEADTPDNFQSRRPNTSFCFLDIRSPGLGDTAMYLCATSRGLTGDQPQHFGDGTRLSIL.

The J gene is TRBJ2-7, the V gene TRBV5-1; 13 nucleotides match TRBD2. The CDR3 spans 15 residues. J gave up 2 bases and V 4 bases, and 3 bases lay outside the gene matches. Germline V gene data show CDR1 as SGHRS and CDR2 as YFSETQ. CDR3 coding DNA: TGCGCCAGCAGCCCAGGGACTAGCGGGACCTACGAGCAGTACTTC. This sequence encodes CASSPGTSGTYEQYF.

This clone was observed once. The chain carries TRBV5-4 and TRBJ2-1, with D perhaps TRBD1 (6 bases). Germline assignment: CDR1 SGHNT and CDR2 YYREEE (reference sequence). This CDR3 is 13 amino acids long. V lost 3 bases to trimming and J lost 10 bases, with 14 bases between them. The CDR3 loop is CASSSPQGSEQFF. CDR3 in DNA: TGTGCCAGCAGCTCACCACAGGGTTCGGAGCAGTTCTTC.

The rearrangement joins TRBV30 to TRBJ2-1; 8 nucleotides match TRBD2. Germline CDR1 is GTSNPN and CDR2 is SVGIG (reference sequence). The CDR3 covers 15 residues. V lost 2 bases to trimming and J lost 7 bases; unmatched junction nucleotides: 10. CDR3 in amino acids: CAWSFPLGLGNEQFF. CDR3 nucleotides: TGTGCCTGGAGTTTCCCCTTGGGACTAGGGAATGAGCAGTTCTTC.

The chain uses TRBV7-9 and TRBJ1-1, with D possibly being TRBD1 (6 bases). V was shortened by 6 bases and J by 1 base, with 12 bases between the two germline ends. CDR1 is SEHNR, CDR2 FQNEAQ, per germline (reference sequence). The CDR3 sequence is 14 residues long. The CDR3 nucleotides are TGTGCCAGCAGGGAAGGACAGCCGAACACTGAAGCTTTCTTT. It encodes CASREGQPNTEAFF.

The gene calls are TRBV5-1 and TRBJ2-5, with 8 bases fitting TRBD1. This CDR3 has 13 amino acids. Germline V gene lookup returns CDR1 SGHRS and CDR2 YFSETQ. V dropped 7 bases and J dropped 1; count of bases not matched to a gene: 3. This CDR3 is CASGGTGQETQYF. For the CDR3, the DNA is TGCGCCAGCGGGGGGACAGGCCAAGAGACCCAGTACTTC.

The CDR3, as DNA: TGCGCCAGCAGCCCCCGAGGCCCTTTGTCGGAGACCCAGTACTTC. Its translation is CASSPRGPLSETQYF. V usage is TRBV5-1 and J usage is TRBJ2-5, with D unresolved. The CDR3 extends over 15 amino acids. The ends were cut back, 4 bases at V and 5 bases at J, with 18 bases in the middle. From germline, CDR1 is SGHRS and CDR2 YFSETQ.

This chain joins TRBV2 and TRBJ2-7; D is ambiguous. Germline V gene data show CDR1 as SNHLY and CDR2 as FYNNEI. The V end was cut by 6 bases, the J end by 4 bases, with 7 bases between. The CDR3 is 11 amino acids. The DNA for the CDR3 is TGTGCCAGCAGAAACAGATACGAGCAGTACTTC. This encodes CASRNRYEQYF.